Listed here are 19 T cell receptor beta chains from one sample, sequenced in a study of blood T cell repertoires in COVID-19. TCRdb keeps only in-frame clones here, not all; method: immunoSEQ multiplex PCR. The sample consists of more than 95,000 clones, about 79% of them appearing once. Sequencing was done on a sample of peripheral blood. The receptors derive from a woman of 80 years or more with active or convalescent COVID-19.

This clone was recorded a few times. The chain has TRBV7-9 and TRBJ2-7, with 7 bases fitting TRBD2. The CDR3 loop spans 13 amino acids. Losses at the gene ends were 8 bases for V and 0 bases for J; bases not matched to a gene: 4. The V gene's germline CDR1 is SEHNR and CDR2 FQNEAQ (reference sequence). The CDR3 region has the DNA TGTGCCAGCGGGTCTAGCGGCTCCTACGAGCAGTACTTC. This gives the protein CASGSSGSYEQYF.

A single count supports this clone. The chain employs TRBV5-8 and TRBJ2-5; 14 bases align to TRBD2. Trimming cost V 4 bases and J 4 bases; bases outside gene matches: 3. The CDR3 is made up of 15 amino acids. Looked up from germline, CDR1 is SGHTS and CDR2 is YDEGEE. The CDR3, as DNA: TGTGCCAGCAGCCTGGGACTAGCGGGAGTAGAGACCCAGTACTTC. It codes for CASSLGLAGVETQYF.

Only a few counts were recorded for this clone. The chain combines TRBV6-2 or TRBV6-3 with TRBJ1-6; D not certain. CDR1 is MNHEY and CDR2 is SVGEGT in the germline V gene. The CDR3 sequence is 16 residues long. Trimming took off 4 bases at V and 0 bases at J, with 10 bases between the two ends. CDR3 protein: CASSLSLSSYNSPLHF. In DNA form, the CDR3 reads TGTGCCAGCAGTTTATCGCTTAGCTCCTATAATTCACCCCTCCACTTT.

The sample holds a few counts of this clone. This rearrangement joins TRBV10-3 to TRBJ1-5; 7 bases align to TRBD1. Losses at the gene ends were 4 bases for V and 5 bases for J; bases not matched to a gene: 2. Germline V gives CDR1 ENHRY, CDR2 SYGVKD. The CDR3 covers 13 residues. CDR3 coding DNA: TGTGCCATCAGTGGAGGGGGCGATCAGCCCCAGCATTTT. Translated: CAISGGGDQPQHF.

The rearrangement uses TRBV20-1 and TRBJ1-6; TRBD1 matches 7 bases. V shed 3 bases and J 7 bases; nucleotides not matched to a gene: 9. The CDR3 is made up of 15 amino acids. Germline CDR1 and CDR2: DFQATT and SNEGSKA (reference sequence). This CDR3 is CSASRQGLGNSPLHF. As DNA, the CDR3 is TGCAGTGCTAGTCGACAGGGATTAGGAAATTCACCCCTCCACTTT.

V usage is TRBV4-1 and J usage is TRBJ2-2, with D tentatively TRBD1 (6 bases). The CDR3 is made up of 11 amino acids. The V end was cut by 9 bases, the J end by 6 bases, with 8 bases between. In germline, CDR1 is MGHRA, CDR2 YSYEKL. CDR3: CARQGSGELFF. The CDR3 region has the DNA TGCGCCAGACAGGGTTCCGGGGAGCTGTTTTTT.

CDR3: CASSFRSRVWGNTIYF. The CDR3 bases are TGTGCCAGCAGCTTCCGGTCCCGAGTGTGGGGAAACACCATATATTTT. The chain carries TRBV5-8 and TRBJ1-3; D is uncertain. This CDR3 contains 16 residues. The germline CDR1 and CDR2 sequences are SGHTS and YDEGEE. V lost 2 bases and J lost 4, with 16 bases in between.

V gene TRBV28 combines with J gene TRBJ1-2; 7 bases fit TRBD1. V trimming: 6 bases; J trimming: 5 bases; junction bases outside the gene matches: 3. The CDR3 spans 12 residues. The germline V gene encodes CDR1 MDHEN and CDR2 SYDVKM. The CDR3 reads CASRQGEYGYTF. CDR3 DNA sequence: TGTGCCAGCAGGCAGGGGGAATATGGCTACACCTTC.

The CDR3 coding sequence is TGCGCCAGCAGCTTGGCGGGGGGTGATGAAAAACTGTTTTTT. Translation: CASSLAGGDEKLFF. The chain carries TRBV5-1 and TRBJ1-4; D is possibly TRBD1 (5 bases). Looked up from germline, CDR1 is SGHRS and CDR2 is YFSETQ. V lost 0 bases and J lost 6, with 9 bases in between. The CDR3 totals 14 residues.

This clone was detected a few times. CDR3 sequence reads: CASSLAGTGPYEQYF. DNA for the CDR3: TGTGCCAGCAGCTTAGCCGGGACAGGGCCCTACGAGCAGTACTTC. The rearrangement joins TRBV7-2 to TRBJ2-7, with TRBD1 matching over 9 bases. CDR1 and CDR2 (germline): SGHTA, FQGNSA. This CDR3 has 15 amino acids. J lost 2 bases, V lost 0 bases, and 2 bases had no gene match.

This clone was seen a handful of times. This chain joins TRBV6-6 and TRBJ1-1; the D is unclear. Germline CDR1 and CDR2: MNHNY and SVGAGI (reference sequence). This CDR3 contains 13 residues. Trimming left V 2 bases short and J 8 bases short, with 12 bases between. CDR3 loop: CASSYQAQAEAFF. The CDR3 DNA sequence: TGTGCCAGCAGTTACCAGGCCCAGGCCGAAGCTTTCTTT.

The rearrangement uses TRBV2 and TRBJ1-4, with 7 positions matching TRBD1. The germline CDR1 and CDR2 sequences are SNHLY and FYNNEI. The CDR3 length is 14 residues. V was pared by 4 bases and J by 7 bases, with 6 bases of the junction left unmatched. As DNA, the CDR3 is TGTGCCAGCAGTGCGACAGGGCGCGGTGAAAAACTGTTTTTT. This encodes CASSATGRGEKLFF.

J is TRBJ2-1 and V is TRBV10-3, with D possibly TRBD1 on 6 matching bases. The CDR3 has 14 amino acids. Germline values: CDR1 ENHRY, CDR2 SYGVKD. Deletions cut 8 bases from V and 4 bases from J, with 15 bases between. The CDR3 sequence: CAIAAQGNYNEQFF. CDR3 coding DNA: TGTGCCATCGCCGCCCAGGGGAATTACAATGAGCAGTTCTTC.

J is TRBJ2-7 and V is TRBV5-5; D is perhaps TRBD2 (5 bases). V was cut by 2 bases and J by 2 bases, with 14 bases left in between. CDR1 SGHKS and CDR2 YYEKEE come from the germline V gene (reference sequence). The CDR3 runs 15 residues. The CDR3 reads CASSFDDYLTYEQYF. The CDR3 DNA follows: TGTGCCAGCAGCTTCGACGACTACCTCACCTACGAGCAGTACTTC.

The chain carries TRBV5-4 and TRBJ1-4; 7 bases line up with TRBD1. Germline-derived CDR1 and CDR2 are SGHNT and YYREEE (reference sequence). Trimming cost V 4 bases and J 5 bases; bases outside gene matches: 8. The CDR3 consists of 15 residues. The CDR3 DNA sequence: TGTGCCAGCAGCGGCTCAGGGACAGCCAATGAAAAACTGTTTTTT. Translated: CASSGSGTANEKLFF.

With respect to this clone: At one end the junction does not follow the germline gene, possibly because of a read error. The same CDR3 is also encoded by other DNA sequences in this sample. The rearrangement joins TRBV7-3 to TRBJ1-2, with 12 bases matching TRBD1. The CDR3 has 16 amino acids. Germline CDR1 reads SGHTA; CDR2 reads FQGTGA. For the CDR3, the DNA is TGTGCCAGCAGCCTCACCGGGACAGGGGGCGCAGGAGGCTACACTTTC. Protein product: CASSLTGTGGAGGYTF.

The chain carries TRBV6-2 or TRBV6-3 and TRBJ1-2; TRBD1 matches 10 bases. This CDR3 comprises 14 residues. The V and J ends lost 6 bases and 4 bases, in that order; junction bases with no gene match: 5. Germline V gene lookup returns CDR1 MNHEY and CDR2 SVGEGT. The CDR3 region is CASSRQGAGYGYTF. The CDR3 region has the DNA TGTGCCAGCAGCCGACAGGGGGCTGGCTATGGCTACACCTTC.

The chain uses TRBV6-2 or TRBV6-3 and TRBJ1-2, with 10 positions matching TRBD1. This CDR3 is 16 amino acids long. Losses at the gene ends were 2 bases for V and 3 bases for J; bases not matched to a gene: 6. Looked up from germline, CDR1 is MNHEY and CDR2 is SVGEGT. The chain's CDR3 is CASSYLSGQGHYGYTF. The CDR3 DNA is TGTGCCAGCAGTTACCTCTCGGGACAGGGGCACTATGGCTACACCTTC.

The gene calls are TRBV2 and TRBJ2-5, with TRBD2 identical over 9 bases. Germline-derived CDR1 and CDR2 are SNHLY and FYNNEI. The CDR3 extends over 15 amino acids. The V and J ends lost 3 bases and 4 bases, in that order; junction bases with no gene match: 6. The CDR3 DNA is TGTGCCAGCAGTGACGGGGCGGGGGGGCCAGAGACCCAGTACTTC. Its translation is CASSDGAGGPETQYF.